The clone carrying this T cell receptor beta chain occurred a few times. The V and J ends lost 0 bases and 3 bases, in that order; junction bases with no gene match: 2. The CDR3 consists of 16 residues. CDR1 SGHTA and CDR2 FQGNSA come from the germline V gene. This sample stems from a study of blood T cell repertoires in COVID-19. The data were produced by immunoSEQ multiplex PCR, yet TCRdb's version contains in-frame clones alone and is incomplete. The table has about 49,000 clones, around 87% seen once. The sequenced sample consisted of peripheral blood. The genes are TRBV7-2 and TRBJ2-1; TRBD2 aligns across 10 bases. The TCR was taken from a man aged 40-50 years with active COVID-19. The CDR3 region is CASSLAGTSVYNEQFF. The CDR3 DNA reads TGTGCCAGCAGCTTAGCCGGGACTAGCGTCTACAATGAGCAGTTCTTC.